This TCR beta chain was obtained from a study of blood T cell repertoires in COVID-19. Germline CDR1 MNHEY, CDR2 SVGAGI. There are 15 residues in the CDR3. With V trimmed by 4 bases and J by 4 bases, 8 bases remained unmatched. In the original workflow: Reference gene primer amplification yielded estimated nucleated cell counts. Data came from immunoSEQ multiplex PCR; TCRdb stores just in-frame clones and leaves some out. Clonal size and the V and J genes are those of that table, whereas D and trimming came from the DNA. The profile covers some 11,000 clones, with around 82% appearing a single time and less than 4.5% taken by the ten largest.

The TCR sequence derives from a woman in her fifties or sixties with acute or convalescent COVID-19. The chain employs TRBV6-5 and TRBJ1-1, with 8 bases lining up with TRBD1. Sequencing input: peripheral blood. CDR3 DNA sequence: TGTGCCAGCAGTTTCCTGACAGGGGCGATCACTGAAGCTTTCTTT. Translation: CASSFLTGAITEAFF.